These T cell receptor beta chains were read from a single sample in a study of blood T cell repertoires in COVID-19. Produced via immunoSEQ multiplex PCR; TCRdb's table is partial and in-frame only. The data show roughly 81,000 clones, with approximately 89% seen just once and roughly an eighth held by the top ten. The sample consisted of peripheral blood. Receptors were obtained from a man aged 65 to 79 with active or convalescent COVID-19. CDR3s include the opening cysteine and the closing phenylalanine or tryptophan. A D gene is named only where the DNA matches it firmly. Size is omitted from some rows. Given values are once, few, many or a class for expanded clones.

J gene: TRBJ2-7; V gene: TRBV28; D gene: -; clone size: few; CDR3 protein: CASTTSADEQYF; CDR3 DNA: TGTGCCAGCACCACATCGGCGGACGAGCAGTACTTC
J gene: TRBJ2-1; V gene: TRBV24-1; D gene: TRBD2; clone size: -; CDR3 protein: CATSRSVAGRNEQFF; CDR3 DNA: TGTGCCACCAGTAGGTCGGTAGCGGGGCGGAATGAGCAGTTCTTC
J gene: TRBJ2-2; V gene: TRBV5-1; D gene: -; clone size: -; CDR3 protein: CASSQEGGPSGELFF; CDR3 DNA: TGCGCCAGCAGTCAAGAGGGGGGGCCCTCCGGGGAGCTGTTTTTT
J gene: TRBJ1-1; V gene: TRBV20-1; D gene: -; clone size: -; CDR3 protein: CSASVPARNTEAFF; CDR3 DNA: TGCAGTGCTAGTGTCCCCGCCAGAAACACTGAAGCTTTCTTT
J gene: TRBJ1-3; V gene: TRBV9; D gene: TRBD1; clone size: -; CDR3 protein: CASSGGQGRDTIYF; CDR3 DNA: TGTGCCAGCAGCGGAGGACAGGGTCGAGACACCATATATTTT
J gene: TRBJ2-5; V gene: TRBV7-9; D gene: -; clone size: -; CDR3 protein: CASSPRRMRVETQYF; CDR3 DNA: TGTGCCAGCAGCCCCCGACGGATGCGGGTTGAGACCCAGTACTTC
J gene: TRBJ2-7; V gene: TRBV10-1; D gene: -; clone size: -; CDR3 protein: CASSESGATYEQYF; CDR3 DNA: TGCGCCAGCAGTGAATCAGGGGCAACCTACGAGCAGTACTTC
J gene: TRBJ1-1; V gene: TRBV19; D gene: -; clone size: -; CDR3 protein: CASSRNTEAFF; CDR3 DNA: TGTGCCAGTAGCAGGAACACTGAAGCTTTCTTT
J gene: TRBJ2-1; V gene: TRBV18; D gene: TRBD2; clone size: -; CDR3 protein: CASSPQAGALWGEQFF; CDR3 DNA: TGTGCCAGCTCACCGCAAGCGGGGGCCCTTTGGGGTGAGCAGTTCTTC
J gene: TRBJ1-4; V gene: TRBV19; D gene: TRBD1; clone size: -; CDR3 protein: CASSIDSGTVSTNEKLFF; CDR3 DNA: TGTGCCAGTAGTATAGATTCGGGGACAGTATCAACTAATGAAAAACTGTTTTTT
J gene: TRBJ1-5; V gene: TRBV12-3/TRBV12-4; D gene: -; clone size: -; CDR3 protein: CASHPTGGQPQHF; CDR3 DNA: TGTGCCAGCCACCCCACAGGTGGCCAGCCCCAGCATTTT
J gene: TRBJ2-2; V gene: TRBV24-1; D gene: TRBD1; clone size: -; CDR3 protein: CATRDRGQDGELFF; CDR3 DNA: TGTGCCACCCGAGACAGGGGGCAAGACGGGGAGCTGTTTTTT
J gene: TRBJ1-5; V gene: TRBV28; D gene: TRBD1; clone size: -; CDR3 protein: CASSASTGGNQPQHF; CDR3 DNA: TGTGCCAGCAGTGCGTCGACAGGGGGCAATCAGCCCCAGCATTTT
J gene: TRBJ1-5; V gene: TRBV6-2/TRBV6-3; D gene: -; clone size: -; CDR3 protein: CASSLRGGHSPNQPQHF; CDR3 DNA: TGTGCCAGCAGCCTCCGGGGAGGGCATAGTCCCAATCAGCCCCAGCATTTT